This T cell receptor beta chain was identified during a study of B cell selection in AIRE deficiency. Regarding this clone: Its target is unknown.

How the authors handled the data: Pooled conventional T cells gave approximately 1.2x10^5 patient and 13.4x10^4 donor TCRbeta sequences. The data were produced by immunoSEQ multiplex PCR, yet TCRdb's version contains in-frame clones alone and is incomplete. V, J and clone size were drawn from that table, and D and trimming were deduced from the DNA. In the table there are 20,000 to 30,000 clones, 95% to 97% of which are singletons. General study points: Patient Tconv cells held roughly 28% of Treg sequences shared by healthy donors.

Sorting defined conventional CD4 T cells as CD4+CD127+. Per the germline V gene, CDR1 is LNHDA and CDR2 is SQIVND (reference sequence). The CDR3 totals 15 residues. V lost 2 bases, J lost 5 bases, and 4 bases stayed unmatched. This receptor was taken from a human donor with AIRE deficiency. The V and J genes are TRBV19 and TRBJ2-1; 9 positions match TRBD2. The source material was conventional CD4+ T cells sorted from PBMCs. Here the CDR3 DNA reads TGTGCCAGTAGTATAAGCCTAGCGGGGAACAATGAGCAGTTCTTC. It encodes CASSISLAGNNEQFF.